What follows describes a single TCR beta chain. Authors' analysis steps: How many nucleated cells were present was estimated from reference gene primer amplification. Assay: immunoSEQ multiplex PCR; the TCRdb copy retains only in-frame clones and omits some. The V and J calls and the clone size are those of that table, but D and trimming were determined from the DNA. The sample has under 250,000 clones, 70% to 85% seen once. CDR3 size: 16 residues. This entry is derived from a study of blood T cell repertoires in COVID-19. On the study more broadly: Acute-phase and convalescent COVID-19 samples originated in the United States, Italy and Spain. Sample material is recorded as cDNA or gDNA derived from T cells, B-cell-depleted T cells, or PBMCs.

The sample consisted of peripheral blood. This receptor was obtained from a human donor in a cohort sampled during active COVID-19. The chain links TRBV12-2 to TRBJ1-6; the table's D call, TRBD1, was not checked against the DNA. TRBV12-2 is a pseudogene locus. This CDR3 is CASRPGQGDYNSPLHF. The CDR3, as DNA: TGTGCAAGTCGCCCCGGACAGGGGGACTATAATTCACCCCTCCACTTT.